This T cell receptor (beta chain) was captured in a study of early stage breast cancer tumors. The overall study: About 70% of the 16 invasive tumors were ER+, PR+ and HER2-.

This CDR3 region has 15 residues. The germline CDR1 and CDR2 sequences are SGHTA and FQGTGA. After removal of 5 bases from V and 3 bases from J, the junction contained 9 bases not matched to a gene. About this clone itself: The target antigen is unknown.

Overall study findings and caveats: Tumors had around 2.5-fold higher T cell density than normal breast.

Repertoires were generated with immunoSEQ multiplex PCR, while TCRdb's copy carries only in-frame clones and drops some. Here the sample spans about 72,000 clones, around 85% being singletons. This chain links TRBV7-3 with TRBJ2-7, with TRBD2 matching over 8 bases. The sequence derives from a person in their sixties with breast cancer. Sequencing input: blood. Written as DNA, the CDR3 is TGTGCCAGCAGCCCTGAAGCGGGGGCTTACTACGAGCAGTACTTC. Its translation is CASSPEAGAYYEQYF.